These 24 T cell receptor beta chains were sequenced from one sample in a study of response to subunit inactivated influenza vaccine. TCRdb re-analysed the RT-PCR reads in MiXCR, keeping a single row per CDR3 protein. This repertoire shows about 570,000 distinct CDR3 sequences, 11% found once; its top ten account for approximately 10%. This same sample was also part of a study on T cells expressing NK-cell markers. That source adds: Researchers built TCR beta cDNA using 5'RACE template switching with UMIs.

Here the sequenced sample was PBMCs from blood, taken on the day of vaccination. The receptor source for this set is a man aged 45-60 years who received an inactivated influenza vaccine.

This clonotype was recorded at least ten times. The chain carries TRBV5-1 and TRBJ2-7; D call uncertain. This CDR3 has 13 residues. V was clipped by 5 bases and J by 2 bases, with 11 bases between them. The germline CDR1 and CDR2 sequences are SGHRS and YFSETQ. The CDR3 loop is CASRTDVTYEQYF. The CDR3 DNA is TGCGCCAGCAGAACAGATGTTACCTACGAGCAGTACTTC.

In DNA, the CDR3 is TGCGCCAGCAGCCAAGATACAGGCGGGAACACTGAAGCTTTCTTT. Its protein product is CASSQDTGGNTEAFF. The chain joins TRBV4-3 to TRBJ1-1; D may be TRBD1 (5 bases). V was pared by 0 bases and J by 1 base, with 9 bases between. The CDR3 length is 15 residues. Germline V gene data show CDR1 as LGHNA and CDR2 as YSLEER.

V is TRBV28 and J is TRBJ2-1; D may be TRBD1 or TRBD2 (5 bases each). The V and J ends lost 2 bases and 4 bases respectively, with 12 bases between them. Germline CDR1 MDHEN, CDR2 SYDVKM. The CDR3 runs to 15 residues. The CDR3 DNA reads TGTGCCAGCAGTTTAGGGCTGAGGGGATACAATGAGCAGTTCTTC. Amino acids: CASSLGLRGYNEQFF.

This clonotype has only a few counts. This chain links TRBV11-2 with TRBJ2-1, with D possibly TRBD2 on 6 matching bases. The CDR3 totals 16 residues. V dropped 3 bases and J dropped 1 base, with 13 bases sitting between them. CDR1 SGHAT and CDR2 FQNNGV come from the germline V gene. As DNA, the CDR3 is TGTGCCAGCAGCTTTTACCTAGCGCCTTCCTACAATGAGCAGTTCTTC. It specifies CASSFYLAPSYNEQFF.

The chain carries TRBV20-1 and TRBJ1-6; D is unclear. With 3 bases removed from V and 5 bases from J, the gap between germline ends came to 14 bases. CDR1 DFQATT and CDR2 SNEGSKA come from the germline V gene (reference sequence). This CDR3 spans 15 amino acids. CDR3 region: CSARSRTGHNSPLHF. As DNA, the CDR3 is TGCAGTGCTAGGTCAAGGACTGGTCATAATTCACCCCTCCACTTT.

This clonotype was seen repeatedly, ten times or more. The genes are TRBV11-2 and TRBJ2-5, with a possible D match to TRBD1 (5 bases). Between the trimmed V and J ends, which lost 2 bases and 7 bases, there was a span of 11 bases. Per germline, CDR1 SGHAT and CDR2 FQNNGV. The CDR3 extends over 13 amino acids. CDR3 residues: CASSLQGPGTQYF. CDR3 DNA: TGTGCCAGCAGCTTACAGGGTCCAGGGACCCAGTACTTC.

The genes are TRBV10-3 and TRBJ2-7, with 9 bases aligning to TRBD1. Germline lookup yields CDR1 ENHRY and CDR2 SYGVKD. CDR3 length equals 13 residues. Unmatched junction bases numbered 5, after V lost 6 bases and J lost 5 bases. The CDR3 nucleotides read TGTGCCATCAGGGGACAGGGCGTGGACGAGCAGTACTTC. Its protein product is CAIRGQGVDEQYF.

This chain links TRBV2 with TRBJ2-1; possibly TRBD2 for D (6 bases). Germline CDR1 reads SNHLY; CDR2 reads FYNNEI. The germline V and J ends were trimmed by 2 bases and 0 bases, with 11 bases remaining between them. This CDR3 contains 16 residues. The CDR3 spells CASSEFGGLSYNEQFF. The CDR3 coding sequence is TGTGCCAGCAGTGAATTCGGGGGACTCTCCTACAATGAGCAGTTCTTC.

This clonotype was counted between two and nine times. The V gene is TRBV29-1, the J gene TRBJ2-3; 10 bases align to TRBD2. Germline-derived CDR1 and CDR2 are SQVTM and ANQGSEA. Losses at the gene ends were 3 bases for V and 8 bases for J; bases not matched to a gene: 8. The CDR3 is 14 amino acids. The CDR3 loop is CSVESGRAFGTQYF. The CDR3, as DNA: TGCAGCGTTGAGAGCGGGAGGGCCTTTGGTACGCAGTATTTT.

The gene calls are TRBV19 and TRBJ2-7; D unresolved. The CDR3 loop spans 12 amino acids. Trimming removed 6 bases from V and 2 bases from J, with 8 bases in between. Germline V gives CDR1 LNHDA, CDR2 SQIVND (reference sequence). The CDR3 loop reads CASSISPYEQYF. The CDR3 bases are TGTGCCAGTAGCATCAGCCCCTACGAGCAGTACTTC.

In its sample, this clonotype was seen a few times. This chain links TRBV5-5 with TRBJ1-4; TRBD1 agrees at 7 bases. J lost 8 bases, V lost 6 bases, and 13 bases had no gene match. Germline loops: CDR1 SGHKS, CDR2 YYEKEE (reference sequence). CDR3 length: 15 amino acids. The CDR3 region is CASTLTQGVREKLFF. CDR3 nucleotides: TGTGCCAGCACGCTAACCCAGGGGGTTCGAGAAAAACTGTTTTTT.

A single count supports this clonotype. This chain uses TRBV4-1 with TRBJ2-5; TRBD1 might be the D (6 bases). V shed 4 bases and J shed 5 bases, with 14 bases lying between them. The CDR3 has 14 residues. Germline assignment: CDR1 MGHRA and CDR2 YSYEKL. As DNA, the CDR3 is TGCGCCAGCAGCCGCACAGGGTCGGTCGAGACCCAGTACTTC. Its translation: CASSRTGSVETQYF.

The chain recombines TRBV19 with TRBJ2-7, with unresolved D. Trimming removed 2 bases at V and 1 base at J, with 9 bases between. The CDR3 contains 14 residues. Per germline, CDR1 LNHDA and CDR2 SQIVND (reference sequence). The CDR3 reads CASSIIGDSYEQYF. Here the CDR3 DNA reads TGTGCCAGTAGTATAATTGGCGATTCCTACGAGCAGTACTTC.

This clonotype has a handful of counts. This chain connects TRBV7-2 to TRBJ1-5; 9 bases match TRBD1. J was trimmed by 6 bases and V by 5 bases; bases with no gene match: 5. In germline, CDR1 is SGHTA, CDR2 FQGNSA. The CDR3 has 14 residues. The DNA for the CDR3 is TGTGCCAGCAGCCCCGGACAGGGGAGTCAGCCCCAGCATTTT. It encodes CASSPGQGSQPQHF.

This clonotype was counted only a few times. The J gene is TRBJ2-1, the V gene TRBV5-1, with TRBD1 matching over 9 bases. CDR3 length: 15 residues. Germline V gene sequence: CDR1 SGHRS, CDR2 YFSETQ. The V segment lost 5 bases and the J segment 5 bases; nucleotides outside the gene matches: 8. The CDR3 DNA sequence: TGCGCCAGCAGTCTACAGGGGGCTTTACACAATGAGCAGTTCTTC. Its translation: CASSLQGALHNEQFF.

The sample holds a few counts of this clonotype. J is TRBJ1-1 and V is TRBV20-1; D call uncertain. V was clipped by 0 bases and J by 1 base, with 9 bases between them. The CDR3 is 14 residues long. The germline CDR1 and CDR2 sequences are DFQATT and SNEGSKA (reference sequence). This CDR3 is CSARDLMGNTEAFF. For the CDR3, the DNA is TGCAGTGCTAGAGATCTAATGGGGAACACTGAAGCTTTCTTT.

This clonotype appeared a few times. The chain carries TRBV6-5 and TRBJ2-4, with D perhaps TRBD1 (5 bases). The CDR3 length is 14 residues. Trimming took 2 bases from V and 6 from J, leaving 11 bases between them. The V gene's germline CDR1 is MNHEY and CDR2 SVGAGI. The DNA of the CDR3 is TGTGCCAGCAGTTACACCTGGCAGGGAAACATTCAGTACTTC. Translation: CASSYTWQGNIQYF.

This clonotype came up a few times. DNA of the CDR3: TGCGCCAGCAGCTCGACAGGGATTAACTATGGCTACACCTTC. It yields the protein CASSSTGINYGYTF. The chain recombines TRBV5-1 with TRBJ1-2; 7 bases are shared with TRBD1. Trimming took 3 bases from V and 1 from J; bases not matched to a gene: 3. CDR3 length equals 14 residues. CDR1 and CDR2 (germline): SGHRS, YFSETQ.

The J gene is TRBJ1-4, the V gene TRBV3-1, with a weak D call TRBD1 (5 bases). Deletions cut 0 bases from V and 7 bases from J, with 21 bases between. CDR1 is LGHDT, CDR2 YNNKEL, per germline (reference sequence). The CDR3 is 18 amino acids. For the CDR3, the DNA is TGTGCCAGCAGCCAAGAAGATCCTTTCAGTGGGGCGGGTGAAAAACTGTTTTTT. This sequence encodes CASSQEDPFSGAGEKLFF.

This clonotype showed up just a few times. In DNA form, the CDR3 reads TGCGCCAGCAGCCACGGAACTAGAGCGATCGCCGGGGAGCTGTTTTTT. Translating it yields CASSHGTRAIAGELFF. This sequence joins TRBV4-3 and TRBJ2-2, with D possibly matching TRBD2 (5 bases). Between the trimmed V and J ends, which lost 3 bases and 6 bases, there was a span of 17 bases. The CDR3 runs to 16 residues. The germline CDR1 and CDR2 sequences are LGHNA and YSLEER.

This clonotype has more than one count but fewer than ten. The chain carries TRBV11-2 and TRBJ2-2; D is uncertain. The CDR3 totals 16 residues. Trimming left V 2 bases short and J 4 bases short, with 14 bases between. In germline, CDR1 is SGHAT, CDR2 FQNNGV. The CDR3 here is CASSLLSGRLTGELFF. CDR3 coding DNA: TGTGCCAGCAGCTTACTTTCTGGCAGACTCACCGGGGAGCTGTTTTTT.

The J gene is TRBJ2-7, the V gene TRBV21-1; the table's TRBD2 call for D was not verified on the DNA. TRBV21-1 is shown as a pseudogene. The CDR3 runs to 15 residues. Written as DNA, the CDR3 is TGTGCCAGCAGCTGGGGACGGCCGTCCCCCTACGAGCAGTACTTC. It specifies CASSWGRPSPYEQYF.

In its sample, this clonotype was seen many times. This chain uses TRBV12-3 or TRBV12-4 with TRBJ2-3, with 12 bases identical to TRBD2. CDR3 size: 15 residues. J lost 2 bases, V lost 6 bases, and 3 bases had no gene match. CDR3 region: CASSRLAGATDTQYF. As DNA, the CDR3 is TGTGCCAGCAGCCGACTAGCGGGAGCCACAGATACGCAGTATTTT.

This clonotype occurred a few times. The rearrangement joins TRBV6-1 to TRBJ2-3; TRBD2 matches at 7 bases. V shed 6 bases, J shed 2 bases, and the junction held 14 bases outside the gene matches. The germline CDR1 and CDR2 sequences are MNHNS and SASEGT. The CDR3 covers 17 residues. DNA for the CDR3: TGTGCCAGCAGCCCCTCGGGAGGAGCGGGACTCACAGATACGCAGTATTTT. It yields the protein CASSPSGGAGLTDTQYF.